Listed below are T cell receptor beta chains from one sample, sequenced in a study of cytotoxic CD8 clonotypes in ibrutinib-treated CLL. Data came from immunoSEQ multiplex PCR; TCRdb stores just in-frame clones and leaves some out. This table has approximately 150,000 clones, around 77% appearing once. The material sequenced was PBMCs, taken after 12 months of ibrutinib treatment. The source is a human donor with chronic lymphocytic leukemia. Each CDR3 is given with its conserved first and last residue. A D gene is named only where the DNA matches it firmly. Clone size is given for some rows only: seen once, a few or many times, or a class if the clone is expanded.

TRBJ1-2,few,TRBV11-2,.,CASSFRFYGYTF,TGTGCCAGCAGCTTCCGATTCTATGGCTACACCTTC
TRBJ1-2,.,TRBV7-6,.,CASSPRAGGDGYTF,TGTGCCAGCAGCCCTAGGGCGGGGGGAGATGGCTACACCTTC
TRBJ2-1,.,TRBV7-9,TRBD1,CASRSTGTGGFNQFF,TGTGCCAGCAGGTCTACCGGGACAGGGGGCTTTAATCAGTTCTTC
TRBJ2-1,.,TRBV2,TRBD2,CASSWLAGGNEQFF,TGTGCCAGCAGTTGGCTAGCGGGGGGCAATGAGCAGTTCTTC
TRBJ1-1,.,TRBV9,.,CASSLQGTEAFF,TGTGCCAGCAGCTTACAGGGAACTGAAGCTTTCTTT
TRBJ2-7,.,TRBV14,TRBD1,CASSQDMGTGTGVSYEQYF,TGTGCCAGCAGCCAAGATATGGGTACCGGGACAGGGGTCTCCTACGAGCAGTACTTC
TRBJ1-2,.,TRBV2,TRBD1,CASSERRGLGYTF,TGTGCCAGCAGTGAACGCAGGGGGCTTGGCTACACCTTC
TRBJ1-2,.,TRBV28,.,CASSGLAGYTF,TGTGCCAGCAGTGGACTGGCTGGCTACACCTTC
TRBJ2-7,.,TRBV19,TRBD2,CASSIRLAGVGEQYF,TGTGCCAGTAGTATAAGGCTAGCGGGAGTGGGCGAGCAGTACTTC
TRBJ2-3,.,TRBV4-2,TRBD2,CASSPIGGGRDADTQYF,TGTGCCAGCAGCCCCATCGGGGGCGGGAGGGATGCAGATACGCAGTATTTT
TRBJ2-1,.,TRBV12-5,TRBD2,CASGLMTSGRSYNEQFF,TGTGCTAGTGGTTTGATGACTAGCGGGAGATCCTACAATGAGCAGTTCTTC
TRBJ2-7,many,TRBV6-5,.,CASILRAGPYEQYF,TGTGCCAGCATCTTACGGGCAGGGCCCTACGAGCAGTACTTC
TRBJ2-5,.,TRBV7-3,.,CASSYLTGEGVETQYF,TGTGCCAGCAGCTACTTGACAGGGGAGGGGGTTGAGACCCAGTACTTC
TRBJ2-1,.,TRBV7-3,TRBD2,CASSAASRGLAVRVSYNEQFF,TGTGCCAGCAGCGCCGCATCGCGGGGACTAGCGGTTAGAGTGTCCTACAATGAGCAGTTCTTC
TRBJ2-3,.,TRBV2,TRBD2,CASRDTTSGITDTQYF,TGTGCCAGCAGGGATACGACTAGCGGGATCACAGATACGCAGTATTTT
TRBJ2-7,.,TRBV19,TRBD1,CASSISGGAGYEQYF,TGTGCCAGTAGTATATCAGGGGGCGCCGGATACGAGCAGTACTTC
TRBJ1-3,.,TRBV9,.,CASSVVAGNTIYF,TGTGCCAGCAGCGTAGTTGCGGGAAACACCATATATTTT
TRBJ2-3,.,TRBV7-9,TRBD2,CASTLLAGGTTDTQYF,TGTGCCAGCACCTTGCTAGCGGGAGGGACCACAGATACGCAGTATTTT
TRBJ2-7,once,TRBV5-3,.,CARSRGGEQVALYEQYF,TGTGCCAGAAGCCGAGGAGGGGAACAGGTCGCACTTTACGAGCAGTACTTC
TRBJ1-1,.,TRBV6-5,TRBD1,CATKKGQLNTEAFF,TGTGCCACCAAAAAGGGACAGTTGAACACTGAAGCTTTCTTT
TRBJ1-4,.,TRBV18,.,CASSRGAGEKLFF,TGTGCCAGCTCACGGGGAGCTGGGGAAAAACTGTTTTTT
TRBJ1-5,.,TRBV27,.,CASSLTTGNNQPQHF,TGTGCCAGCAGTTTGACGACGGGGAATAATCAGCCCCAGCATTTT
TRBJ2-5,.,TRBV19,TRBD2,CASSTSGSSETQYF,TGTGCCAGTAGTACTAGCGGGAGCTCGGAGACCCAGTACTTC
TRBJ1-1,.,TRBV25-1,.,CASRPEVRGGGAFF,TGTGCCAGCAGACCCGAGGTGAGAGGGGGTGGTGCTTTCTTT
TRBJ1-1,.,TRBV19,.,CASRFRASAFF,TGTGCCAGTCGCTTCCGGGCCTCAGCTTTCTTT
TRBJ1-5,.,TRBV7-9,.,CASSFTAGGGSNQPQHF,TGTGCCAGCAGCTTCACGGCCGGAGGCGGGAGCAATCAGCCCCAGCATTTT
TRBJ1-3,few,TRBV20-1,.,CSASSGNTIYF,TGCAGTGCTTCCTCTGGAAACACCATATATTTT
TRBJ2-2,once,TRBV19,.,CASKAGTGAVTGELFF,TGTGCCAGTAAGGCTGGTACGGGGGCGGTCACCGGGGAGCTGTTTTTT
TRBJ1-5,.,TRBV27,.,CASSWQGYNQPQHF,TGTGCCAGCAGTTGGCAGGGTTACAATCAGCCCCAGCATTTT
TRBJ2-7,.,TRBV5-4,.,CASSLDGYEQYF,TGTGCCAGCAGCCTGGACGGCTACGAGCAGTACTTC
TRBJ2-1,.,TRBV29-1,.,CSVEEYFRVRASETNEQFF,TGCAGCGTTGAAGAATATTTCAGAGTTCGGGCTAGCGAGACCAATGAGCAGTTCTTC
TRBJ1-2,.,TRBV10-1,.,CASSTRNYGYTF,TGCGCCAGCAGCACACGGAACTATGGCTACACCTTC
TRBJ2-3,once,TRBV7-7,TRBD2,CASSLGLSGGSTDTQYF,TGTGCTAGCAGCTTAGGTCTTAGCGGGGGGAGCACAGATACGCAGTATTTT
TRBJ2-7,.,TRBV7-8,.,CASSLDTMDHEQYF,TGTGCCAGCAGCTTAGATACCATGGACCACGAGCAGTACTTC
TRBJ2-1,few,TRBV7-7,.,CASSLGSTSYNEQFF,TGTGCTAGCAGCCTGGGTTCTACTTCCTACAATGAGCAGTTCTTC
TRBJ2-1,.,TRBV6-4,.,CASSESTSYEQFF,TGTGCCAGCAGTGAATCGACTAGTTATGAGCAGTTCTTC
TRBJ2-2,few,TRBV28,.,CASSLSGFGELFF,TGTGCCAGCAGTTTATCCGGATTCGGGGAGCTGTTTTTT
TRBJ1-1,.,TRBV7-6,.,CASSFGPGSEAFF,TGTGCCAGCAGCTTTGGTCCGGGCAGTGAAGCTTTCTTT
TRBJ1-5,.,TRBV11-2,.,CASSLEGYTNQPQHF,TGTGCCAGCAGCTTAGAAGGATACACTAATCAGCCCCAGCATTTT
TRBJ1-1,.,TRBV10-3,.,CAIGFPEAFF,TGTGCCATCGGTTTCCCTGAAGCTTTCTTT
TRBJ1-1,few,TRBV15,TRBD1,CATSRGTGGNPMNTEAFF,TGTGCCACCAGCAGGGGGACAGGGGGCAACCCAATGAACACTGAAGCTTTCTTT
TRBJ1-4,once,TRBV6-5,TRBD1,CASSYSGTGVVKLFF,TGTGCCAGCAGTTACTCTGGGACAGGCGTTGTAAAACTGTTTTTT
TRBJ1-4,once,TRBV18,.,CASSPPTVTEKLFF,TGTGCCAGCTCACCACCAACAGTAACTGAAAAACTGTTTTTT
TRBJ2-7,.,TRBV20-1,.,CSALVGDEQYF,TGCAGTGCTTTGGTGGGGGACGAGCAGTACTTC
TRBJ2-2,once,TRBV5-6,.,CASSFSGITGELFF,TGTGCCAGCAGCTTTAGCGGTATCACCGGGGAGCTGTTTTTT
TRBJ1-1,.,TRBV15,.,CATSRDKGTTEAFF,TGTGCCACCAGCAGAGATAAGGGGACAACTGAAGCTTTCTTT
TRBJ2-7,once,TRBV11-1,TRBD2,CASSLLGGSTYEQYF,TGTGCCAGCAGCTTATTGGGGGGGTCCACCTACGAGCAGTACTTC
TRBJ2-7,.,TRBV6-6,.,CASRMTLWQGDEQYF,TGTGCCAGCAGGATGACACTGTGGCAGGGAGACGAGCAGTACTTC
TRBJ2-7,.,TRBV25-1,TRBD1,CASSAHGGQDGSYEQYF,TGTGCCAGCAGTGCACACGGGGGACAGGACGGCTCCTACGAGCAGTACTTC